The next 25 T cell receptor beta chains were all read from a single sample in a study of cytomegalovirus exposure and HLA in healthy donors. The PCR ran on 60 Vbeta and 13 Jbeta primers. TCRdb's copy holds only in-frame clones and misses some; the assay was immunoSEQ multiplex PCR. The sample has approximately 160,000 clones, roughly 82% seen once. Source material: PBMCs. The receptors stem from a man aged 25-45 years in good health and CMV-seropositive.

The chain is built from TRBV9 and TRBJ2-5, with 9 bases matching TRBD2. Trimming at V came to 5 bases and at J to 5 bases, leaving 10 bases not matched to a gene. This CDR3 has 15 amino acids. Germline assignment: CDR1 SGDLS and CDR2 YYNGEE. The CDR3 DNA is TGTGCCAGCAGTACCTCGGGACTAGCCCAGGAGACCCAGTACTTC. Translation: CASSTSGLAQETQYF.

The chain uses TRBV2 and TRBJ1-2; 7 bases align to TRBD1. The CDR3 covers 11 residues. V lost 8 bases to trimming and J lost 3 bases; unmatched junction nucleotides: 0. Germline CDR1 reads SNHLY; CDR2 reads FYNNEI. The DNA of the CDR3 is TGTGCCAGCGGGACAGACTATGGCTACACCTTC. It encodes CASGTDYGYTF.

V is TRBV28 and J is TRBJ2-2; the D gene is possibly TRBD2 (5 bases). Trimming removed 10 bases at V and 8 bases at J, with 20 bases between. Germline CDR1 is MDHEN and CDR2 is SYDVKM. This CDR3 has 14 residues. For the CDR3, the DNA is TGTGCCACCAAAATACCAACTAGGTCTGGGGAGCTGTTTTTT. Its translation is CATKIPTRSGELFF.

This sequence joins TRBV11-3 and TRBJ2-7, with 9 bases lining up with TRBD2. V shed 2 bases, J shed 7 bases, and the junction held 3 bases outside the gene matches. Germline CDR1 is SGHNT and CDR2 is YENEEA. The CDR3 spans 13 residues. For the CDR3, the DNA is TGTGCCAGCAGCTTAAGCGGGGGGAAAGAGCAGTACTTC. Translating it yields CASSLSGGKEQYF. The whole variable domain, filled in from reference TRBV11-3 and TRBJ2-7, reads EAGVVQSPRYKIIEKKQPVAFWCNPISGHNTLYWYLQNLGQGPELLIRYENEEAVDDSQLPKDRFSAERLKGVDSTLKIQPAELGDSAVYLCASSLSGGKEQYFGPGTRLTVT.

The chain couples TRBV28 to TRBJ2-5; D ambiguous. The CDR3 covers 11 residues. Germline V lookup: CDR1 MDHEN, CDR2 SYDVKM. V lost 6 bases, J lost 5 bases, and 7 bases lay in between. CDR3 protein: CASSNRETQYF. In DNA form, the CDR3 reads TGTGCCAGCAGCAATCGGGAGACCCAGTACTTC.

V usage is TRBV7-9 and J usage is TRBJ2-5, with unresolved D. Trimming took 6 bases from V and 1 from J, leaving 12 bases between them. Germline values: CDR1 SEHNR, CDR2 FQNEAQ (reference sequence). The CDR3 spans 14 residues. CDR3 bases: TGTGCCAGCAGGAGCGTGCTATTCCAAGAGACCCAGTACTTC. Translated: CASRSVLFQETQYF.

The CDR3: CASSPAGADGYTF. Here the CDR3 DNA reads TGTGCCAGCTCACCCGCAGGGGCGGATGGCTACACCTTC. The chain has TRBV18 and TRBJ1-2, with D possibly matching TRBD1 (6 bases). Trimming took off 3 bases at V and 6 bases at J, with 11 bases between the two ends. This CDR3 is 13 amino acids long. Germline CDR1 KGHSH, CDR2 LQKENI.

The genes are TRBV18 and TRBJ1-6; D is possibly TRBD1 (5 bases). This CDR3 has 13 residues. The ends were cut back, 2 bases at V and 10 bases at J, with 9 bases in the middle. Germline CDR1 is KGHSH and CDR2 is LQKENI. The CDR3 nucleotides are TGTGCCAGCTCACCAGATCGGGGGTCACCCCTCCACTTT. Protein sequence: CASSPDRGSPLHF.

V and J are TRBV5-4 and TRBJ1-1; TRBD1 matches 8 bases. This CDR3 has 14 residues. Trimming at V came to 3 bases and at J to 3 bases, leaving 4 bases not matched to a gene. Germline CDR1 SGHNT, CDR2 YYREEE (reference sequence). The CDR3 loop reads CASSSTGEYTEAFF. The CDR3 DNA sequence: TGTGCCAGCAGCTCGACAGGGGAGTACACTGAAGCTTTCTTT.

The rearrangement joins TRBV15 to TRBJ2-7; D perhaps matches TRBD1 (6 bases). This CDR3 is built from 17 residues. Germline V gene data show CDR1 as LNHNV and CDR2 as YYDKDF (reference sequence). Deletions cut 0 bases from V and 0 bases from J, with 15 bases between. The CDR3 DNA is TGTGCCACCAGCAGAGATAGAAGGACAGACATCTCCTACGAGCAGTACTTC. Translated: CATSRDRRTDISYEQYF. Combining the CDR3 with reference TRBV15 and TRBJ2-7 gives the whole variable domain DAMVIQNPRYQVTQFGKPVTLSCSQTLNHNVMYWYQQKSSQAPKLLFHYYDKDFNNEADTPDNFQSRRPNTSFCFLDIRSPGLGDTAMYLCATSRDRRTDISYEQYFGPGTRLTVT.

The chain combines TRBV7-2 with TRBJ2-1, with 10 bases aligning to TRBD2. CDR1 and CDR2 from the germline V gene are SGHTA and FQGNSA. The CDR3 length is 15 residues. Losses at the gene ends were 4 bases for V and 2 bases for J; bases not matched to a gene: 2. This chain's CDR3 is CASSSAGGPYNEQFF. CDR3 coding DNA: TGTGCCAGCAGCTCAGCGGGGGGGCCCTACAATGAGCAGTTCTTC.

The rearrangement joins TRBV9 to TRBJ2-2, with TRBD1 matching 8 bases. The CDR3 covers 15 residues. Germline CDR1 is SGDLS and CDR2 is YYNGEE. The V segment lost 1 base and the J segment 9 bases; nucleotides outside the gene matches: 8. This chain's CDR3 is CASSVSSGGYRELFF. CDR3 coding DNA: TGTGCCAGCAGCGTATCGTCAGGGGGCTACAGGGAGCTGTTTTTT.

V usage is TRBV7-2 and J usage is TRBJ2-2; no firm D call. Trimming removed 4 bases from V and 0 bases from J, with 9 bases in between. Germline CDR1 is SGHTA and CDR2 is FQGNSA. There are 15 residues in the CDR3. CDR3 sequence reads: CASSSRISNTGELFF. The CDR3 coding sequence is TGTGCCAGCAGCTCCAGAATTTCGAACACCGGGGAGCTGTTTTTT.

This clone occurred a few times. The genes are TRBV14 and TRBJ1-6; D is uncertain. The germline V and J ends were trimmed by 0 bases and 7 bases, with 10 bases remaining between them. CDR3 length: 15 residues. Germline V gene data show CDR1 as SGHDN and CDR2 as FVKESK. The CDR3 coding sequence is TGTGCCAGCAGCCAAGATTACACGACAAATTCACCCCTCCACTTT. This gives the protein CASSQDYTTNSPLHF.

V is TRBV19 and J is TRBJ1-2; D perhaps matches TRBD1 (5 bases). CDR3 length: 18 amino acids. Germline V lookup: CDR1 LNHDA, CDR2 SQIVND (reference sequence). Trimming took 6 bases from V and 2 from J, leaving 25 bases between them. CDR3 in DNA: TGTGCCAGTAGCGTTTTTTTATGGCAGGGAGGTTTGAACTATGGCTACACCTTC. Translating gives CASSVFLWQGGLNYGYTF.

The CDR3, as DNA: TGCGCCAGCAGCCAAGATCTCGCAGGGGCCGCCTATGGCTACACCTTC. Its translation: CASSQDLAGAAYGYTF. V and J are TRBV4-1 and TRBJ1-2; possibly TRBD1 for D (6 bases). Germline V gene data show CDR1 as MGHRA and CDR2 as YSYEKL. The length of the CDR3 is 16 residues. Trimming stripped 0 bases from V and 4 bases from J, with 15 bases between.

This clone came up a few times. The rearrangement links TRBV25-1 to TRBJ1-4; a possible D gene is TRBD1 (6 bases). With 2 bases removed from V and 8 bases from J, the gap between germline ends came to 15 bases. The germline CDR1 and CDR2 sequences are MGHDK and SYGVNS. The CDR3 runs to 15 residues. The CDR3, as DNA: TGTGCCAGCAGTGAACTCGGAGCAGGGGACGAAAAACTGTTTTTT. As protein: CASSELGAGDEKLFF.

This clone was observed a handful of times. The chain has TRBV2 and TRBJ2-2; TRBD2 matches 10 bases. The V and J ends lost 8 bases and 7 bases, in that order; junction bases with no gene match: 7. The CDR3 runs 14 residues. Germline CDR1 is SNHLY and CDR2 is FYNNEI. This chain's CDR3 is CASRTSGEVGELFF. CDR3 sequence (DNA): TGTGCCAGCCGCACTAGCGGGGAAGTCGGGGAGCTGTTTTTT.

The rearrangement uses TRBV6-4 and TRBJ2-7; 7 bases align to TRBD1. The germline V gene encodes CDR1 MRHNA and CDR2 SNTAGT. V lost 6 bases and J lost 3; bases outside the gene matches: 2. This CDR3 is 12 amino acids long. The CDR3 loop reads CASRGTDYEQYF. CDR3 DNA sequence: TGTGCCAGCAGAGGGACAGACTACGAGCAGTACTTC.

This rearrangement joins TRBV9 to TRBJ2-3, with D perhaps matching TRBD1 (6 bases). The CDR3 runs to 15 residues. V was clipped by 4 bases and J by 3 bases, with 15 bases between them. Germline lookup yields CDR1 SGDLS and CDR2 YYNGEE. This CDR3 reads CASSSRSGETDTQYF. CDR3 in DNA: TGTGCCAGCAGCTCCCGGTCAGGGGAAACAGATACGCAGTATTTT.

The rearrangement links TRBV18 to TRBJ2-5; 8 nucleotides line up with TRBD1. Trimming at V came to 0 bases and at J to 5 bases, leaving 8 bases not matched to a gene. This CDR3 is 16 amino acids long. Germline V gene lookup returns CDR1 KGHSH and CDR2 LQKENI. The CDR3 DNA reads as TGTGCCAGCTCACCACCCGGTTCAGGGGGCCGGGAGACCCAGTACTTC. Translated: CASSPPGSGGRETQYF.

The chain uses TRBV6-4 and TRBJ2-1; D is unclear. The CDR3 totals 14 residues. V lost 0 bases and J 5 bases, leaving 8 bases between the germline ends. Germline V gene lookup returns CDR1 MRHNA and CDR2 SNTAGT. This CDR3 is CASSDSWRNNEQFF. The DNA for the CDR3 is TGTGCCAGCAGTGACTCGTGGCGGAACAATGAGCAGTTCTTC.

The gene calls are TRBV27 and TRBJ1-4; D unclear. This CDR3 has 14 amino acids. V was clipped by 2 bases and J by 5 bases, with 9 bases between them. In germline, CDR1 is MNHEY, CDR2 SMNVEV (reference sequence). The CDR3, as DNA: TGTGCCAGCAGTTTAGCGGGGAGGAATGAAAAACTGTTTTTT. Its protein is CASSLAGRNEKLFF.

This chain links TRBV7-9 with TRBJ2-7; 7 bases are shared with TRBD1. This CDR3 contains 14 residues. Trimming at V came to 4 bases and at J to 10 bases, leaving 13 bases not matched to a gene. Germline assignment: CDR1 SEHNR and CDR2 FQNEAQ (reference sequence). DNA of the CDR3: TGTGCCAGCAGCTCCGGGGACAGACCAAGGAGTCAGTACTTC. Translation gives CASSSGDRPRSQYF.

The chain combines TRBV14 with TRBJ2-2, with D hard to call. Germline lookup yields CDR1 SGHDN and CDR2 FVKESK. The CDR3 has 14 amino acids. V was pared by 3 bases and J by 5 bases, with 10 bases between. Here the CDR3 DNA reads TGTGCCAGCAGCCACCGCAGATGGACCGGGGAGCTGTTTTTT. Translated: CASSHRRWTGELFF.